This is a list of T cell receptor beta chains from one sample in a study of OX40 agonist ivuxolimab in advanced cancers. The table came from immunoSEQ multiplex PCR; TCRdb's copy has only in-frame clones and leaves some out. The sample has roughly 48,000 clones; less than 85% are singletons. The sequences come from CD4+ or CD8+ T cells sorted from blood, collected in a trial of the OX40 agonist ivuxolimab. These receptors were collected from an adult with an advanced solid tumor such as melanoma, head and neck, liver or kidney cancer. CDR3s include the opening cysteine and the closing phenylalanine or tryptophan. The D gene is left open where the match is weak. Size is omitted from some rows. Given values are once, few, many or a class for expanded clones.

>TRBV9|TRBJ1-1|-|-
CASSTPMGGNTEAFF
TGTGCCAGCAGCACTCCAATGGGGGGGAACACTGAAGCTTTCTTT
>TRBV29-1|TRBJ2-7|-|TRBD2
CSGGTSGSSKQYF
TGCAGCGGTGGGACTAGCGGGAGTAGTAAGCAGTACTTC
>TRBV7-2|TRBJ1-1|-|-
CASNEGGRAEAFF
TGTGCCAGCAACGAAGGGGGGAGGGCTGAAGCTTTCTTT
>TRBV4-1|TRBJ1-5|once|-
CASSQGGGGQPQHF
TGCGCCAGCAGCCAAGGAGGCGGCGGTCAGCCCCAGCATTTT
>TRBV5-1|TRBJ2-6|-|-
CASSSVPSGANVLTF
TGCGCCAGCAGCTCGGTACCTTCTGGGGCCAACGTCCTGACTTTC
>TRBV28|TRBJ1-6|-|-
CASSPPPGMNSPLHF
TGTGCCAGCAGTCCCCCCCCAGGGATGAATTCACCCCTCCACTTT
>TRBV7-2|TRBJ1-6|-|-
CASSLGGGNSPLHF
TGTGCCAGCAGCTTAGGGGGGGGCAATTCACCCCTCCACTTT
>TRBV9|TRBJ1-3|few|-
CASSVEGNGNTIYF
TGTGCCAGCAGCGTAGAGGGGAACGGAAACACCATATATTTT
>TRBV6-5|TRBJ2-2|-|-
CASKMGTGELFF
TGTGCCAGCAAAATGGGTACCGGGGAGCTGTTTTTT
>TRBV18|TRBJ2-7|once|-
CASSPPSRPYEQYF
TGTGCCAGCTCACCCCCGTCCCGTCCCTACGAGCAGTACTTC
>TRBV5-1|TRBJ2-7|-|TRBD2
CASSLGGLTSEQYF
TGCGCCAGCAGCTTGGGGGGACTAACTTCCGAGCAGTACTTC
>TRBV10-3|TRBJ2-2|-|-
CAISGVGVRGGELFF
TGTGCCATCAGTGGTGTGGGAGTTAGAGGCGGGGAGCTGTTTTTT
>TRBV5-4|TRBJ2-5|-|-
CASSLVVSGETQYF
TGTGCCAGCAGCTTGGTAGTCAGTGGGGAGACCCAGTACTTC
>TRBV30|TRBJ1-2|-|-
CAWSRDSKDFNYGYTF
TGTGCCTGGAGCCGGGACTCAAAGGATTTTAACTATGGCTACACCTTC
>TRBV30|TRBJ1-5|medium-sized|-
CAWSGQGGNQPQHF
TGTGCCTGGAGTGGGCAAGGGGGAAATCAGCCCCAGCATTTT
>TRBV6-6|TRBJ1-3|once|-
CASSIQGAGNTIYF
TGTGCCAGCAGTATCCAGGGAGCTGGAAACACCATATATTTT
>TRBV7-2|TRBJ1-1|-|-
CASSEGQNTEAFF
TGTGCCAGCAGCGAAGGACAGAACACTGAAGCTTTCTTT
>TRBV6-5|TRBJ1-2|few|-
CASSPDSFYGYTF
TGTGCCAGCAGCCCCGACAGCTTCTATGGCTACACCTTC
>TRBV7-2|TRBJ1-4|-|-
CASSQDRSTNEKLFF
TGTGCCAGCAGCCAAGACAGGTCAACTAATGAAAAACTGTTTTTT
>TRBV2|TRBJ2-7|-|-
CASSQSYSGQGEQYF
TGTGCCAGCAGTCAGAGTTACTCCGGCCAGGGTGAGCAGTACTTC
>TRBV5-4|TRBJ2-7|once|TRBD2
CASSSPSGRTYEQYF
TGTGCCAGCAGCTCCCCGAGCGGGAGAACTTACGAGCAGTACTTC
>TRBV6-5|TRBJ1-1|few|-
CASFGGQGTEAFF
TGTGCCAGCTTCGGGGGGCAGGGAACTGAAGCTTTCTTT
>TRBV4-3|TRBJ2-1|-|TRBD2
CASSQGGLVNEQFF
TGCGCCAGCAGCCAAGGGGGACTAGTGAATGAGCAGTTCTTC
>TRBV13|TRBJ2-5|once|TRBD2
CASSSLAGVETQYF
TGTGCCAGCAGCTCTTTAGCGGGAGTAGAGACCCAGTACTTC
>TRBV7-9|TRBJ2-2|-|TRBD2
CASSWMTSGNTGELFF
TGTGCCAGCAGCTGGATGACTAGCGGCAACACCGGGGAGCTGTTTTTT
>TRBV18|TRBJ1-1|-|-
CASSPSDVAEAFF
TGTGCCAGCTCGCCATCTGACGTGGCTGAAGCTTTCTTT
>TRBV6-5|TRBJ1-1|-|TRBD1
CASSRQGATEAFF
TGTGCCAGCAGTAGACAGGGGGCCACTGAAGCTTTCTTT
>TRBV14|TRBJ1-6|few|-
CASRGAAFNSPLHF
TGTGCCAGCAGGGGGGCAGCCTTTAATTCACCCCTCCACTTT
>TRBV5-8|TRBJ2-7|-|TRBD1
CASSTGQVREQYF
TGTGCCAGCAGCACGGGACAGGTTAGGGAGCAGTACTTC
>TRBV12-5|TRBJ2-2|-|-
CASGLVIGGNTGELFF
TGTGCTAGTGGTTTGGTAATAGGAGGGAACACCGGGGAGCTGTTTTTT
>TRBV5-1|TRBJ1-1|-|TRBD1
CASSRDRNTEAFF
TGCGCCAGCAGTCGGGACAGGAACACTGAAGCTTTCTTT
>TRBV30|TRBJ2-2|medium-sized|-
CAWSVGWNTGELFF
TGTGCCTGGAGTGTGGGGTGGAACACCGGGGAGCTGTTTTTT
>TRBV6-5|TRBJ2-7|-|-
CAIILDGTLYEQYF
TGTGCCATCATCTTAGACGGGACCCTCTACGAGCAGTACTTC
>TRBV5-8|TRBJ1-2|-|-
CASSADSYGYTF
TGTGCCAGCAGCGCCGACAGCTATGGCTACACCTTC
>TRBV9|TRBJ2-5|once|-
CASSVAGQSRETQYF
TGTGCCAGCAGCGTAGCCGGACAGAGCAGAGAGACCCAGTACTTC
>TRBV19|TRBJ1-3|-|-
CASSIQGRVGNTIYF
TGTGCCAGTAGTATACAGGGCAGGGTCGGAAACACCATATATTTT
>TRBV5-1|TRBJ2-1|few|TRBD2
CASSLEIAGQTYNEQFF
TGCGCCAGCAGCTTGGAGATAGCGGGGCAAACCTACAATGAGCAGTTCTTC
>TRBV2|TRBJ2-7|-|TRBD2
CASGGGKQYF
TGTGCCAGCGGCGGGGGTAAGCAGTACTTC
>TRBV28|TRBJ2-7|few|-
CASSPGTVGYQYEQYF
TGTGCCAGCAGTCCTGGGACGGTGGGTTACCAGTACGAGCAGTACTTC
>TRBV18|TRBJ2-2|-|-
CASSPARAPGELFF
TGTGCCAGCTCACCTGCCAGGGCGCCCGGGGAGCTGTTTTTT
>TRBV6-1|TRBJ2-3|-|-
CASSAQGFTDTQYF
TGTGCCAGCAGTGCACAGGGTTTCACAGATACGCAGTATTTT
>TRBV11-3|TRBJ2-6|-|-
CASSLEGGSGANVLTF
TGTGCCAGCAGCTTAGAGGGAGGTTCGGGGGCCAACGTCCTGACTTTC
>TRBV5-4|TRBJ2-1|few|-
CASSQRSSSYNEQFF
TGTGCCAGCAGCCAGCGGTCGAGCTCCTACAATGAGCAGTTCTTC
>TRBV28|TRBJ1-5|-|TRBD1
CASSLLEGAGQPQHF
TGTGCCAGCAGTTTATTGGAGGGGGCGGGCCAGCCCCAGCATTTT
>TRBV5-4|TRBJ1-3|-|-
CASSPGPINSGNTIYF
TGTGCCAGCAGCCCCGGGCCCATTAACTCTGGAAACACCATATATTTT
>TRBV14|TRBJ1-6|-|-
CASSQGEARSLHF
TGTGCCAGCAGCCAAGGAGAGGCGCGGTCCCTCCACTTT
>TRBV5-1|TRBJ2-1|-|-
CASSLLRENNEQFF
TGCGCCAGCAGCTTGCTCCGGGAGAACAATGAGCAGTTCTTC
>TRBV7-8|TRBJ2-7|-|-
CASSPLYEQYF
TGTGCCAGCAGCCCCCTCTACGAGCAGTACTTC
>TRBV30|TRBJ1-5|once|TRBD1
CAWGGDRGQPQHF
TGTGCCTGGGGTGGGGACAGGGGACAGCCCCAGCATTTT
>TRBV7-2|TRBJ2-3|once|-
CASSQTTDTQYF
TGTGCCAGCAGCCAGACCACAGATACGCAGTATTTT
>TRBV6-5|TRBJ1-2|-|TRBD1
CASSYSGQGHYGYTF
TGTGCCAGCAGTTACTCGGGACAGGGGCACTATGGCTACACCTTC
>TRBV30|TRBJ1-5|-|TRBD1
CAWSRRGLSSQPQHF
TGTGCCTGGAGTCGGAGGGGGCTATCTAGTCAGCCCCAGCATTTT
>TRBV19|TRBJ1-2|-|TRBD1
CASSPFRDRANYGYTF
TGTGCCAGTAGTCCCTTCAGGGACAGAGCTAACTATGGCTACACCTTC
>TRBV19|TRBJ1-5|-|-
CASSIAGQGWGQPQHF
TGTGCCAGTAGTATAGCTGGACAAGGGTGGGGACAGCCCCAGCATTTT
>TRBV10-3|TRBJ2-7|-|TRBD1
CATAPPGQTYEQYF
TGTGCCACCGCCCCCCCGGGACAGACTTACGAGCAGTACTTC